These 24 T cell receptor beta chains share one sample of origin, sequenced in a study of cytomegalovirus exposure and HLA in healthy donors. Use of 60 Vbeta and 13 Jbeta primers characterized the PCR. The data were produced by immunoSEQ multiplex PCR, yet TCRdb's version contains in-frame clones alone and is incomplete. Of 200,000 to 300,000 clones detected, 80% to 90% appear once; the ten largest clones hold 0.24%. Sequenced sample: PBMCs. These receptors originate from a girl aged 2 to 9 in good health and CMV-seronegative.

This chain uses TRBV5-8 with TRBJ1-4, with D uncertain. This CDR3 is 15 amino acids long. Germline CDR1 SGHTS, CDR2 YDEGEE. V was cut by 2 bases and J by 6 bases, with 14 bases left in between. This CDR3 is CASSLPGDPYEKLFF. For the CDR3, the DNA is TGTGCCAGCAGCTTACCCGGAGACCCGTATGAAAAACTGTTTTTT.

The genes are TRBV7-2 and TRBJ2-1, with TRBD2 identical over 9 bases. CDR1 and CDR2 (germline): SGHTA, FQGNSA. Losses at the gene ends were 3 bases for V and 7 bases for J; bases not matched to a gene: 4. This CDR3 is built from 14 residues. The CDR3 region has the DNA TGTGCCAGCAGCTTGACTAGCGGTGTAAATGAGCAGTTCTTC. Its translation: CASSLTSGVNEQFF.

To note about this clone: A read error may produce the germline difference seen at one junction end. CDR3 in DNA: TGTTCCAGCAGCTCCCTGGCAGGGGAAGCTTTCTTT. It encodes CSSSSLAGEAFF. This sequence joins TRBV7-9 and TRBJ1-1; TRBD1 might be the D (5 bases). The CDR3 sequence is 12 residues long. Germline V gene sequence: CDR1 SEHNR, CDR2 FQNEAQ (reference sequence).

CDR3: CASSRIQGAWETQYF. In nucleotides, the CDR3 is TGTGCCAGCAGCCGTATACAGGGGGCATGGGAGACCCAGTACTTC. This chain links TRBV5-6 with TRBJ2-5; 9 bases are shared with TRBD1. From germline, CDR1 is SGHDT and CDR2 YYEEEE. V shed 4 bases and J 5 bases; nucleotides not matched to a gene: 9. This CDR3 comprises 15 residues.

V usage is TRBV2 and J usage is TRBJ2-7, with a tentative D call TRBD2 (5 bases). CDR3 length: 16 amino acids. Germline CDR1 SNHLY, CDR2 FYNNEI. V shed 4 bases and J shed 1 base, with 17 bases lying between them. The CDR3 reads CASSVGLRARSYEQYF. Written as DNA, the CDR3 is TGTGCCAGCAGTGTGGGTTTGCGGGCCCGATCCTACGAGCAGTACTTC.

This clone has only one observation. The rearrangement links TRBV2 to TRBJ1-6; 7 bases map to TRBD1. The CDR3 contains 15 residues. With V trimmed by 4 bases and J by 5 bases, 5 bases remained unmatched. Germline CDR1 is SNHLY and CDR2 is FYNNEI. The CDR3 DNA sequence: TGTGCCAGCAGTGGGGACAGACTAAATAATTCACCCCTCCACTTT. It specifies CASSGDRLNNSPLHF.

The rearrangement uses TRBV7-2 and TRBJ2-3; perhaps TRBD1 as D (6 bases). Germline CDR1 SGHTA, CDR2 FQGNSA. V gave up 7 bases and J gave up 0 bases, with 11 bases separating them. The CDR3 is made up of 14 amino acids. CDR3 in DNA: TGTGCCAGCAACTTCAGGGGTAGCACAGATACGCAGTATTTT. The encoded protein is CASNFRGSTDTQYF. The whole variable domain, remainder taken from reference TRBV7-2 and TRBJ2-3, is GAGVSQSPSNKVTEKGKDVELRCDPISGHTALYWYRQSLGQGLEFLIYFQGNSAPDKSGLPSDRFSAERTGGSVSTLTIQRTQQEDSAVYLCASNFRGSTDTQYFGPGTRLTVL.

CDR3 in amino acids: CASSFRTGGMDEQFF. The CDR3, as DNA: TGTGCCAGCAGCTTTAGGACAGGGGGAATGGATGAGCAGTTCTTC. The chain links TRBV7-9 to TRBJ2-1; 10 nucleotides agree with TRBD1. This CDR3 is built from 15 residues. V lost 3 bases and J lost 8; bases outside the gene matches: 7. Germline loops: CDR1 SEHNR, CDR2 FQNEAQ (reference sequence).

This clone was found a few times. The DNA for the CDR3 is TGTGCCAGCAGTGTGGACTGGCTAAACACTGAAGCTTTCTTT. It specifies CASSVDWLNTEAFF. The gene calls are TRBV2 and TRBJ1-1, with D hard to call. The germline gives CDR1 SNHLY, CDR2 FYNNEI. V was trimmed by 4 bases and J by 2 bases, leaving 11 bases between them. The length of the CDR3 is 14 residues.

The CDR3 is CASSDYNDGYTF. The DNA for the CDR3 is TGTGCCAGCAGCGATTACAACGATGGCTACACCTTC. The V call is TRBV5-6, the J call TRBJ1-2; D unresolved. The germline gives CDR1 SGHDT, CDR2 YYEEEE. Trimming cost V 4 bases and J 6 bases, with 10 bases left between them. The CDR3 is 12 residues long.

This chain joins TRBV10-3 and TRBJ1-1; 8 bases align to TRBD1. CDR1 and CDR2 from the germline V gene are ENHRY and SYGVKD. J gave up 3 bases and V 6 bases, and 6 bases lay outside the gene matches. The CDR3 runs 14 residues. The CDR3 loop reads CAISGTGWDTEAFF. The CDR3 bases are TGTGCCATCAGCGGGACAGGATGGGACACTGAAGCTTTCTTT.

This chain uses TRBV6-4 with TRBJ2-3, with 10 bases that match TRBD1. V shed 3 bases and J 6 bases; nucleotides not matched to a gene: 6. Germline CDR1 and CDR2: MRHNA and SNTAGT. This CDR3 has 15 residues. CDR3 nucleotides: TGTGCCAGCAGTGAAAAGGGGACAGGGGCTGATACGCAGTATTTT. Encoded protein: CASSEKGTGADTQYF.

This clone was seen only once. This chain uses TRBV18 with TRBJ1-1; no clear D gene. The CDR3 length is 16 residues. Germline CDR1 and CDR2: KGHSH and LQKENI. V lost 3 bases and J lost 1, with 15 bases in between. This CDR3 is CASSPSGFSRNTEAFF. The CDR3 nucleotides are TGTGCCAGCTCACCGTCGGGATTTAGTAGGAACACTGAAGCTTTCTTT.

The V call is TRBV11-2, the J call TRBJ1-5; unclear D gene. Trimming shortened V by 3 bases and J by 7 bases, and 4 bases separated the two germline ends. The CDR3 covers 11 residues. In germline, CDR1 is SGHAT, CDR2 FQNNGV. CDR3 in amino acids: CASSLRQPQHF. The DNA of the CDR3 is TGTGCCAGCAGCTTGCGGCAGCCCCAGCATTTT.

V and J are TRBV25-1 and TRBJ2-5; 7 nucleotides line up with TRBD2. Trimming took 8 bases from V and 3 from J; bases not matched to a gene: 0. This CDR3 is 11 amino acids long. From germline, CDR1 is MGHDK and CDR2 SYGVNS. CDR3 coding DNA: TGTGCCAGCGGGACTAAAGAGACCCAGTACTTC. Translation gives CASGTKETQYF.

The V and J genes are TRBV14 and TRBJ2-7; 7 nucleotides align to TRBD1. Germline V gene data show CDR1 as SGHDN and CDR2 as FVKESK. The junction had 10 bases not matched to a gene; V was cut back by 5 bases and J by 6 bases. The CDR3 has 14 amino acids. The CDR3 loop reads CASSLTGYGAEQYF. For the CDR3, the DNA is TGTGCCAGCAGCTTGACAGGGTACGGGGCCGAGCAGTACTTC.

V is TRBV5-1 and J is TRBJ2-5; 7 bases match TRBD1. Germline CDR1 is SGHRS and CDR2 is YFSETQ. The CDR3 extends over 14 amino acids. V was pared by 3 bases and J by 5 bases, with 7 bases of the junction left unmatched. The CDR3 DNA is TGCGCCAGCAGCTCGCCGGACAGGAGGGAGACCCAGTACTTC. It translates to CASSSPDRRETQYF.

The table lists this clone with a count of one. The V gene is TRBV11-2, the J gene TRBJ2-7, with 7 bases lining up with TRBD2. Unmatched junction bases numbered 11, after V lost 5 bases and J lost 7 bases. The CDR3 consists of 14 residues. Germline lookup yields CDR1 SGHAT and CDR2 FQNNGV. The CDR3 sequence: CASSAGYWGGEQYF. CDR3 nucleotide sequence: TGTGCCAGCAGCGCCGGGTATTGGGGGGGGGAGCAGTACTTC. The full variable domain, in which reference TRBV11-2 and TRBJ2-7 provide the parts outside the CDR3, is EAGVAQSPRYKIIEKRQSVAFWCNPISGHATLYWYQQILGQGPKLLIQFQNNGVVDDSQLPKDRFSAERLKGVDSTLKIQPAKLEDSAVYLCASSAGYWGGEQYFGPGTRLTVT.

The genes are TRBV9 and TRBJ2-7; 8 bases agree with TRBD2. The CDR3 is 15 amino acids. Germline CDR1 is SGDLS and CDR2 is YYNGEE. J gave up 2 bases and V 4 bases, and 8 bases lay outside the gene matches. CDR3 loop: CASSPRLATTYEQYF. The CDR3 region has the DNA TGTGCCAGCAGCCCTCGACTAGCGACCACCTACGAGCAGTACTTC.

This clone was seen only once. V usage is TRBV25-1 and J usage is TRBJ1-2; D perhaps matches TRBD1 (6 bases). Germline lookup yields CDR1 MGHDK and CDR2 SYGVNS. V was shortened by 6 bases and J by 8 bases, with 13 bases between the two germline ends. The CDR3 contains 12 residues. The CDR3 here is CASRDRYRGYTF. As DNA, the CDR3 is TGTGCCAGCAGAGACAGGTACCGAGGCTACACCTTC.

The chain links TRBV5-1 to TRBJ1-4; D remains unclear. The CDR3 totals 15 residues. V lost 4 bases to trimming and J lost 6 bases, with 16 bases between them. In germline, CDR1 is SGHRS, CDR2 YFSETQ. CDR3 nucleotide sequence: TGCGCCAGCAGCCCACTGCCGGGGAACTATGAAAAACTGTTTTTT. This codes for CASSPLPGNYEKLFF.

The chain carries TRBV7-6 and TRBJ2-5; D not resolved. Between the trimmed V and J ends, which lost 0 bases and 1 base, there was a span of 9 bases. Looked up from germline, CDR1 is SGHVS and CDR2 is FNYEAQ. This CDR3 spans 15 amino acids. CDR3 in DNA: TGTGCCAGCAGCTTAGCGCTGGCGGCCCAAGAGACCCAGTACTTC. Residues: CASSLALAAQETQYF.

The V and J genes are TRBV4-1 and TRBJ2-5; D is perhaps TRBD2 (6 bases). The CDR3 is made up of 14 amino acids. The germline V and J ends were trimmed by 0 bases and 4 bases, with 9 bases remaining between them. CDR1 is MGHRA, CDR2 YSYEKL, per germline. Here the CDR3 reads CASSQERRGETQYF. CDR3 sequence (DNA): TGCGCCAGCAGCCAAGAAAGGAGGGGAGAGACCCAGTACTTC.

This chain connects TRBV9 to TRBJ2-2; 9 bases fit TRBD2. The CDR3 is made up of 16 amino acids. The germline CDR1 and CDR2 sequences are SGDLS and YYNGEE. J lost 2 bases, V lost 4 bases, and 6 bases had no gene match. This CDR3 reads CASSSSSGINTGELFF. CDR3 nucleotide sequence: TGTGCCAGCAGCTCCTCTAGCGGGATTAACACCGGGGAGCTGTTTTTT.